This TCR beta chain originates from a study of control samples from healthy donors and cancer patients. The protocol was immunoSEQ multiplex PCR, while the TCRdb copy is restricted to in-frame clones and leaves out a portion. The sample lists approximately 150,000 clones, about 91% occurring once. This sequence was found in a man aged 18 to 30 in good health. The sequenced sample consisted of blood.

Here the CDR3 reads CASSEAFSSRSTDTQYF. The CDR3 coding sequence is TGTGCCAGCAGTGAAGCGTTCAGTTCCCGTAGCACAGATACGCAGTATTTT. This chain links TRBV6-1 with TRBJ2-3; D unresolved. Germline values: CDR1 MNHNS, CDR2 SASEGT. The CDR3 runs 17 residues. Trimming removed 0 bases from V and 0 bases from J, with 13 bases in between.